Listed here are 7 T cell receptor beta chains from one sample, sequenced in a study of technical replicates of blood from several donors. TCRdb's table, derived via immunoSEQ multiplex PCR, lists solely in-frame clones and lacks some. The table has about 99,000 clones, 95% seen once; the top ten hold roughly 0.21%. The sample consisted of T cells isolated from PBMCs. The receptor set was obtained from a human donor in good health.

The chain is built from TRBV2 and TRBJ2-5, with 11 bases aligning to TRBD2. This CDR3 has 15 residues. Germline loops: CDR1 SNHLY, CDR2 FYNNEI. With 9 bases clipped from V and 0 bases from J, the junction kept 6 bases outside the gene matches. The CDR3 coding sequence is TGTGCCAGTCTAAGACTAGCGGGGTACCAAGAGACCCAGTACTTC. Translation: CASLRLAGYQETQYF.

This sequence joins TRBV28 and TRBJ2-1; TRBD1 might be the D (5 bases). With 4 bases removed from V and 4 bases from J, the gap between germline ends came to 14 bases. Germline V lookup: CDR1 MDHEN, CDR2 SYDVKM. This CDR3 spans 15 amino acids. CDR3: CASSSIQTVYNEQFF. The DNA for the CDR3 is TGTGCCAGCAGTTCGATACAGACAGTTTACAATGAGCAGTTCTTC.

The V call is TRBV27, the J call TRBJ2-6; 9 bases map to TRBD1. Germline V gives CDR1 MNHEY, CDR2 SMNVEV (reference sequence). The trim removed 4 bases at V and 0 bases at J, leaving 4 bases unmatched. The CDR3 runs to 17 residues. The chain's CDR3 is CASSSGQGLSGANVLTF. CDR3 DNA sequence: TGTGCCAGCAGTTCTGGACAGGGGCTCTCTGGGGCCAACGTCCTGACTTTC.

The V call is TRBV4-1, the J call TRBJ2-7; 7 positions match TRBD2. Germline V lookup: CDR1 MGHRA, CDR2 YSYEKL. V was clipped by 0 bases and J by 5 bases; unmatched bases: 13. CDR3 length equals 17 residues. The DNA of the CDR3 is TGCGCCAGCAGCCAAGATCATTCCGGGACTAAGTCCCACGAGCAGTACTTC. It yields the protein CASSQDHSGTKSHEQYF.

The chain is built from TRBV27 and TRBJ2-7; perhaps TRBD2 as D (5 bases). V was pared by 5 bases and J by 6 bases, with 17 bases between. The CDR3 covers 14 residues. Germline V gene lookup returns CDR1 MNHEY and CDR2 SMNVEV (reference sequence). The CDR3 DNA follows: TGTGCCAGCAGTAATCGGGGTGGGGTAGGCGAGCAGTACTTC. Translated: CASSNRGGVGEQYF.

The CDR3 loop is CASSMDRHYEQYF. The CDR3 DNA sequence: TGTGCCAGTAGTATGGACAGGCACTACGAGCAGTACTTC. The J gene is TRBJ2-7, the V gene TRBV19, with TRBD1 identical over 7 bases. V shed 3 bases and J 3 bases; nucleotides not matched to a gene: 2. Per germline, CDR1 LNHDA and CDR2 SQIVND (reference sequence). There are 13 residues in the CDR3.

This chain uses TRBV18 with TRBJ2-5; maybe TRBD2 (7 bases). CDR1 and CDR2 from the germline V gene are KGHSH and LQKENI. CDR3 length equals 16 residues. Trimming removed 0 bases from V and 2 bases from J, with 13 bases in between. DNA for the CDR3: TGTGCCAGCTCACCACCCGGAGGGGGGGGACAAGAGACCCAGTACTTC. Its translation is CASSPPGGGGQETQYF.